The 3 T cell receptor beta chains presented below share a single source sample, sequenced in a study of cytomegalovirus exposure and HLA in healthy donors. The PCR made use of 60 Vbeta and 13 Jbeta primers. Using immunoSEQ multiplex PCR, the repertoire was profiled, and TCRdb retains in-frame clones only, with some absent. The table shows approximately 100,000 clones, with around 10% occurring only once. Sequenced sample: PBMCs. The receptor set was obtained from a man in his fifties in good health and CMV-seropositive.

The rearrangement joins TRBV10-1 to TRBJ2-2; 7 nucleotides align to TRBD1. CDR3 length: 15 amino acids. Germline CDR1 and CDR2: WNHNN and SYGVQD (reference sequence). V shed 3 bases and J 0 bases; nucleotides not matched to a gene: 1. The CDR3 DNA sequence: TGCGCCAGCAGTGATGGGACAGCGAACACCGGGGAGCTGTTTTTT. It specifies CASSDGTANTGELFF.

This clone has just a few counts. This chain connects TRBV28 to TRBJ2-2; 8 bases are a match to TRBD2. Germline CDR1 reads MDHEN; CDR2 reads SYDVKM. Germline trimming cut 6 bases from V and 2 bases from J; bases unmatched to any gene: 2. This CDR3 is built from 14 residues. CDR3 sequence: CASRLADNTGELFF. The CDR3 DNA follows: TGTGCCAGCAGACTAGCGGATAACACCGGGGAGCTGTTTTTT.

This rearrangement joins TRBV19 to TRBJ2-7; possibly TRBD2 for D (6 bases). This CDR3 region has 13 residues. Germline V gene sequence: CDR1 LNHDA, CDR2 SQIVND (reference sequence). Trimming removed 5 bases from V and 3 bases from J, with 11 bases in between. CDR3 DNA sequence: TGTGCCAGTAGTGGAGCGGGCGTCTACGAGCAGTACTTC. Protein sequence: CASSGAGVYEQYF.